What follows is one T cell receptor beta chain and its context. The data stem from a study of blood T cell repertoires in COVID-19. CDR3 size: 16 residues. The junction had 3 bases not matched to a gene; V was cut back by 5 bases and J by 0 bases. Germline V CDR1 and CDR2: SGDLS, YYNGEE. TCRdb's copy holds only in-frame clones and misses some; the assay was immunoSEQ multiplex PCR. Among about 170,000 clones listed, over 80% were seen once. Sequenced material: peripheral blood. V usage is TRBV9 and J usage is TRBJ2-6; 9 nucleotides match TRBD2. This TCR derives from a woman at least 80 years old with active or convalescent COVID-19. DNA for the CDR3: TGTGCCAGCAGAGCGGGGGGAACCTCTGGGGCCAACGTCCTGACTTTC. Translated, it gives CASRAGGTSGANVLTF.